This passage covers 24 T cell receptor beta chains from one sample sequenced in a study of blood T cell repertoires in COVID-19 (dated by TCRdb to 2019 to 2021). Preparation of the library involved the immunoSEQ multiplex PCR assay. This immuneACCESS table, as held by TCRdb, lists in-frame sequences with V and J called but not all clones. Of the missing ones, under half trace to an unresolved V gene in checked studies; the others have no known cause. The sample contains about 300,000 clones, approximately 86% of them found a single time. The ten largest clones take up roughly 1.3% of the sample. The sample consisted of peripheral blood. The source is a man in his 70s with acute or convalescent COVID-19.

The chain carries TRBV7-8 and TRBJ2-5, with 7 bases lining up with TRBD2. The CDR3 has 13 amino acids. V trimming: 11 bases; J trimming: 2 bases; junction bases outside the gene matches: 8. Germline V CDR1 and CDR2: SGHVS, FQNEAQ. DNA for the CDR3: TGTGCCGATAGCGGGTATGAACAAGAGACCCAGTACTTC. Protein sequence: CADSGYEQETQYF.

The rearrangement uses TRBV4-3 and TRBJ2-2, with 12 positions matching TRBD2. CDR3 size: 17 residues. CDR1 and CDR2 from the germline V gene are LGHNA and YSLEER. The trim removed 3 bases at V and 2 bases at J, leaving 4 bases unmatched. The CDR3 nucleotides are TGCGCCAGCAGCCACAGGACTAGCGGGGTTAACACCGGGGAGCTGTTTTTT. It codes for CASSHRTSGVNTGELFF.

The chain has TRBV5-4 and TRBJ2-3; TRBD1 agrees at 7 bases. Germline CDR1 and CDR2: SGHNT and YYREEE (reference sequence). Losses at the gene ends were 3 bases for V and 1 base for J; bases not matched to a gene: 8. CDR3 length equals 16 residues. The CDR3: CASSSKRQGGTDTQYF. DNA for the CDR3: TGTGCCAGCAGCTCAAAACGACAGGGCGGCACAGATACGCAGTATTTT.

This clone has a count of ten or more. V is TRBV5-8 and J is TRBJ2-7; D remains ambiguous. Trimming shortened V by 0 bases and J by 2 bases, and 9 bases separated the two germline ends. Germline CDR1 reads SGHTS; CDR2 reads YDEGEE. This CDR3 comprises 14 residues. This CDR3 is CASSLAGLTYEQYF. CDR3 sequence (DNA): TGTGCCAGCAGCTTGGCTGGCCTGACCTACGAGCAGTACTTC.

V is TRBV2 and J is TRBJ2-7; 14 bases are a match to TRBD2. J was trimmed by 3 bases and V by 4 bases; bases with no gene match: 5. This CDR3 has 16 residues. The germline V gene encodes CDR1 SNHLY and CDR2 FYNNEI. CDR3 amino acids: CASSGGTSGRYYEQYF. CDR3 in DNA: TGTGCCAGCAGTGGAGGGACTAGCGGGAGATACTACGAGCAGTACTTC.

In its sample, this clone was seen once. This sequence joins TRBV4-2 and TRBJ1-5, with D possibly being TRBD1 (6 bases). The germline V and J ends were trimmed by 1 base and 0 bases, with 10 bases remaining between them. CDR3 size: 16 residues. The germline V gene encodes CDR1 LGHNA and CDR2 YNFKEQ. The CDR3 DNA sequence: TGTGCCAGCAGCCAAGCAGGACAGCTTAGCAATCAGCCCCAGCATTTT. This codes for CASSQAGQLSNQPQHF.

This chain uses TRBV5-1 with TRBJ2-5; TRBD2 matches 11 bases. J lost 6 bases, V lost 4 bases, and 11 bases had no gene match. In germline, CDR1 is SGHRS, CDR2 YFSETQ. This CDR3 has 16 residues. The CDR3 here is CASSEGLAAAQKTQYF. The CDR3 DNA is TGCGCCAGCAGCGAGGGACTAGCGGCTGCCCAGAAGACCCAGTACTTC.

The CDR3 loop is CASSLGSGSGETQYF. The CDR3 region has the DNA TGCGCCAGCAGCTTGGGGTCGGGTTCGGGGGAGACCCAGTACTTC. V and J are TRBV5-1 and TRBJ2-5; D perhaps matches TRBD2 (5 bases). Trimming took 0 bases from V and 5 from J, leaving 14 bases between them. This CDR3 is 15 amino acids long. Looked up from germline, CDR1 is SGHRS and CDR2 is YFSETQ.

This clone was counted a few times. The J gene is TRBJ2-1, the V gene TRBV29-1, with 8 positions matching TRBD1. CDR3 length: 12 residues. Germline V lookup: CDR1 SQVTM, CDR2 ANQGSEA. V was pared by 8 bases and J by 7 bases, with 7 bases of the junction left unmatched. The CDR3 loop reads CSSWTGWNEQFF. The CDR3 coding sequence is TGCAGCTCCTGGACAGGGTGGAATGAGCAGTTCTTC.

The chain combines TRBV2 with TRBJ2-7, with 8 bases aligning to TRBD2. Trimming cost V 4 bases and J 4 bases; bases outside gene matches: 6. CDR3 length: 14 amino acids. Germline lookup yields CDR1 SNHLY and CDR2 FYNNEI. The CDR3 DNA reads TGTGCCAGCAGTGTCGGGGGGGCGAGGTACGAGCAGTACTTC. Translation gives CASSVGGARYEQYF.

This chain connects TRBV6-5 to TRBJ1-6, with 7 bases lining up with TRBD1. This CDR3 has 15 amino acids. Germline lookup yields CDR1 MNHEY and CDR2 SVGAGI. V shed 7 bases, J shed 8 bases, and the junction held 11 bases outside the gene matches. The CDR3 loop reads CASIFRTGDYSPLHF. For the CDR3, the DNA is TGTGCCAGCATCTTCCGGACAGGCGACTATTCACCCCTCCACTTT.

This chain links TRBV19 with TRBJ1-1; a possible D gene is TRBD1 (5 bases). Germline CDR1 LNHDA, CDR2 SQIVND (reference sequence). This CDR3 contains 14 residues. The V end was cut by 5 bases, the J end by 2 bases, with 12 bases between. CDR3 coding DNA: TGTGCCAGTAGTCTATCGGACATCAACACTGAAGCTTTCTTT. It specifies CASSLSDINTEAFF.

The genes are TRBV27 and TRBJ2-3, with TRBD2 matching 9 bases. Trimming took 6 bases from V and 4 from J; bases not matched to a gene: 8. This CDR3 contains 15 residues. Germline V gene data show CDR1 as MNHEY and CDR2 as SMNVEV (reference sequence). CDR3 amino acids: CASRLAGAGPDTQYF. The DNA of the CDR3 is TGTGCCAGCAGGTTAGCGGGGGCGGGCCCAGATACGCAGTATTTT.

The chain employs TRBV10-2 and TRBJ1-2; unclear D gene. Between the trimmed V and J ends, which lost 2 bases and 8 bases, there was a span of 12 bases. CDR1 is WSHSY and CDR2 is SAAADI in the germline V gene. This CDR3 spans 13 amino acids. This chain's CDR3 is CASSEAGFFGYTF. The CDR3 coding sequence is TGCGCCAGCAGTGAGGCCGGGTTTTTCGGCTACACCTTC.

This clone showed up just once. This sequence joins TRBV5-5 and TRBJ2-1, with 11 bases lining up with TRBD2. This CDR3 region has 17 residues. Germline values: CDR1 SGHKS, CDR2 YYEKEE (reference sequence). Trimming cost V 0 bases and J 8 bases; bases outside gene matches: 10. The CDR3 loop reads CASSLVAGGNFFDEQFF. The DNA for the CDR3 is TGTGCCAGCAGCTTGGTAGCGGGAGGGAATTTTTTCGATGAGCAGTTCTTC.

The gene calls are TRBV5-1 and TRBJ2-7; 13 bases fit TRBD2. The germline V gene encodes CDR1 SGHRS and CDR2 YFSETQ. This CDR3 spans 15 amino acids. The J segment lost 4 bases and the V segment lost 5 bases, leaving 6 bases of the junction unmatched. CDR3 sequence reads: CASRRTSGSSYEQYF. CDR3 bases: TGCGCCAGCAGGAGGACTAGCGGGAGTTCGTACGAGCAGTACTTC.

V usage is TRBV11-2 and J usage is TRBJ2-1; 13 bases fit TRBD2. CDR3 length equals 16 residues. The germline V gene has CDR1 SGHAT and CDR2 FQNNGV. After removal of 5 bases from V and 8 bases from J, the junction contained 9 bases not matched to a gene. Here the CDR3 reads CASSLKTSGGFDEQFF. The CDR3 DNA sequence: TGTGCCAGCAGCCTCAAGACTAGCGGGGGGTTCGATGAGCAGTTCTTC.

The chain recombines TRBV6-5 with TRBJ1-6; a possible D gene is TRBD1 (5 bases). Germline values: CDR1 MNHEY, CDR2 SVGAGI. The length of the CDR3 is 15 residues. Trimming pared 7 bases from V and 12 bases from J, leaving 22 bases between. The CDR3 is CASTGGRGHLQPLHF. The CDR3 DNA is TGTGCCAGCACCGGAGGGAGAGGACATCTGCAACCCCTCCACTTT.

This clone has just a few counts. The chain couples TRBV7-2 to TRBJ2-1; 11 nucleotides line up with TRBD1. Germline V CDR1 and CDR2: SGHTA, FQGNSA. The CDR3 length is 15 residues. Unmatched junction bases numbered 2, after V lost 5 bases and J lost 2 bases. The CDR3 sequence: CASSAGQGAYNEQFF. CDR3 nucleotides: TGTGCCAGCAGCGCGGGACAGGGGGCCTACAATGAGCAGTTCTTC. The full variable domain, completed using reference TRBV7-2 and TRBJ2-1, is GAGVSQSPSNKVTEKGKDVELRCDPISGHTALYWYRQSLGQGLEFLIYFQGNSAPDKSGLPSDRFSAERTGGSVSTLTIQRTQQEDSAVYLCASSAGQGAYNEQFFGPGTRLTVL.

The J gene is TRBJ2-5, the V gene TRBV5-6; TRBD2 agrees at 8 bases. This CDR3 is 17 amino acids long. V lost 4 bases to trimming and J lost 5 bases; unmatched junction nucleotides: 16. Germline V gene lookup returns CDR1 SGHDT and CDR2 YYEEEE. CDR3 in DNA: TGTGCCAGCAGCGGGGACCCCGGCGGGGGGCGGGAGGAGACCCAGTACTTC. This sequence encodes CASSGDPGGGREETQYF.

The rearrangement joins TRBV5-6 to TRBJ1-6; 7 nucleotides line up with TRBD1. The trim removed 0 bases at V and 3 bases at J, leaving 6 bases unmatched. Per germline, CDR1 SGHDT and CDR2 YYEEEE. The CDR3 has 17 residues. The CDR3 is CASSLVEGADYNSPLHF. In nucleotides, the CDR3 is TGTGCCAGCAGCTTGGTTGAGGGGGCAGACTATAATTCACCCCTCCACTTT.

The chain links TRBV6-2 or TRBV6-3 to TRBJ2-1; 7 nucleotides align to TRBD1. V was clipped by 2 bases and J by 0 bases; unmatched bases: 7. CDR3 size: 17 residues. Germline V gene data show CDR1 as MNHEY and CDR2 as SVGEGT. CDR3 residues: CASSYGPTGVSYNEQFF. The DNA of the CDR3 is TGTGCCAGCAGTTACGGCCCCACAGGGGTCTCCTACAATGAGCAGTTCTTC.

The chain is built from TRBV3-1 (or the pseudogene TRBV3-2) and TRBJ1-3; D not certain. Germline-derived CDR1 and CDR2 are LGHDT and YNNKEL (reference sequence). Between the trimmed V and J ends, which lost 0 bases and 3 bases, there was a span of 9 bases. CDR3 length: 15 amino acids. CDR3 in DNA: TGTGCCAGCAGCCAAGATCCGGGGTTTGGAAACACCATATATTTT. Amino acids: CASSQDPGFGNTIYF.

The rearrangement uses TRBV28 and TRBJ2-6; 12 bases are a match to TRBD2. The CDR3 sequence is 20 residues long. From germline, CDR1 is MDHEN and CDR2 SYDVKM. V was pared by 4 bases and J by 4 bases, with 14 bases of the junction left unmatched. CDR3 sequence (DNA): TGTGCCAGCAGTTCTACGCAGCCGACTAGCGGGAGTGTGGGGGCCAACGTCCTGACTTTC. Protein: CASSSTQPTSGSVGANVLTF.